The T cell receptor (beta chain) described here comes from a study of PD-1 blockade in mismatch repair-deficient tumors. TCRdb's table, derived via immunoSEQ multiplex PCR, lists solely in-frame clones and lacks some. The sample includes around 38,000 clones, around 79% seen only once; the top ten take approximately 22%. Deletions cut 6 bases from V and 0 bases from J, with 14 bases between. CDR1 MNHEY and CDR2 SMNVEV come from the germline V gene (reference sequence). This CDR3 is 16 amino acids long. This chain connects TRBV27 to TRBJ1-4; no clear D gene. The material sequenced was peripheral blood, taken 4 weeks after starting pembrolizumab. This sequence was found in an adult with mismatch repair-deficient cancer. In DNA form, the CDR3 reads TGTGCCAGCAGCCTAACCCCGACTGCAACTAATGAAAAACTGTTTTTT. Protein product: CASSLTPTATNEKLFF.